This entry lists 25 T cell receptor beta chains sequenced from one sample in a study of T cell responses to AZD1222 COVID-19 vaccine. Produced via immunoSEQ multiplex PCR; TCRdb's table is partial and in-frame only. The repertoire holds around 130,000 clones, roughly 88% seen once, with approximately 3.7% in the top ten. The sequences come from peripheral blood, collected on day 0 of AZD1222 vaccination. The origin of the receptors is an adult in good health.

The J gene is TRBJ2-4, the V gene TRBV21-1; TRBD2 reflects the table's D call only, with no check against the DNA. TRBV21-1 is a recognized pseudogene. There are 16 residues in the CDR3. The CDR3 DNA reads TGTGCCAGCAGCCAACCGGGGGAACAGGCCAAAAACATTCAGTACTTC. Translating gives CASSQPGEQAKNIQYF.

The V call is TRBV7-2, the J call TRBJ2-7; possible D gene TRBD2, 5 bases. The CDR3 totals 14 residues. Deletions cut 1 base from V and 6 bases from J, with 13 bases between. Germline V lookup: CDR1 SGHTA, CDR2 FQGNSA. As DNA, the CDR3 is TGTGCCAGCAGCTTAGTGCGGGTTCCGCCCGAGCAGTACTTC. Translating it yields CASSLVRVPPEQYF.

In DNA, the CDR3 is TGTGCCAGCAGCGTAGGAGGGTCGAGCACAGATACGCAGTATTTT. Its translation is CASSVGGSSTDTQYF. The chain combines TRBV9 with TRBJ2-3; perhaps TRBD2 as D (5 bases). The CDR3 is 15 amino acids. V was pared by 0 bases and J by 0 bases, with 8 bases between. Germline CDR1 and CDR2: SGDLS and YYNGEE.

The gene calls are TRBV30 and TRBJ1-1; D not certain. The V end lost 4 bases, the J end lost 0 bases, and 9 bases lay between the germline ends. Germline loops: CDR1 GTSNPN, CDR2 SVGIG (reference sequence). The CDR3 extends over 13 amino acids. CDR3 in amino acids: CAWNNPMNTEAFF. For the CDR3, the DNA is TGTGCCTGGAATAATCCCATGAACACTGAAGCTTTCTTT.

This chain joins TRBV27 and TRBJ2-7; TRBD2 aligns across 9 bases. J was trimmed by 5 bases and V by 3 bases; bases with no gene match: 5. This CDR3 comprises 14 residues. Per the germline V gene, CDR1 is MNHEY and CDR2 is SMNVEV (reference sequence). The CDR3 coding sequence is TGTGCCAGCAGTTTCTCGGGACTAGCAAACGAGCAGTACTTC. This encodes CASSFSGLANEQYF.

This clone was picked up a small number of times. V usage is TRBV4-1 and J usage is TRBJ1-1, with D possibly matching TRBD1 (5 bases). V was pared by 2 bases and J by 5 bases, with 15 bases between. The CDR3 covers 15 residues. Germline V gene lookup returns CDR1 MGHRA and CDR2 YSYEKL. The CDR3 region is CASSQPPAGLTEAFF. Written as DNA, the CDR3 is TGCGCCAGCAGCCAACCCCCGGCGGGGCTTACTGAAGCTTTCTTT.

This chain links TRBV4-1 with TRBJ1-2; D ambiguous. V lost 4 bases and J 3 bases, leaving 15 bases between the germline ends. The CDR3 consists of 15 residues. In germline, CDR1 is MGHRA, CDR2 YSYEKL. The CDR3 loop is CASSPYEQKYYGYTF. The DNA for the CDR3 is TGCGCCAGCAGCCCTTACGAACAGAAGTACTATGGCTACACCTTC.

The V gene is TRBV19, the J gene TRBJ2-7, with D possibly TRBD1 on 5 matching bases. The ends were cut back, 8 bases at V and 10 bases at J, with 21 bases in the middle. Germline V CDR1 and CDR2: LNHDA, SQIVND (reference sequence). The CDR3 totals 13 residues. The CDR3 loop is CASAVPGFKRQYF. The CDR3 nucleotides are TGTGCCAGTGCCGTCCCAGGGTTTAAAAGACAGTACTTC.

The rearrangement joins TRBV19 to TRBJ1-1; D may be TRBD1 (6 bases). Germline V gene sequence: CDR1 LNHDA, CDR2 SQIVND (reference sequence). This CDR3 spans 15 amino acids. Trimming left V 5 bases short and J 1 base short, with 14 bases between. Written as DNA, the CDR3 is TGTGCCAGTAGTCGAGGGGGAACGAAGAACACTGAAGCTTTCTTT. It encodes CASSRGGTKNTEAFF.

The CDR3 coding sequence is TGTGCCAGCAGTAAGCGACAAAACATTCAGTACTTC. It codes for CASSKRQNIQYF. The chain carries TRBV6-2 or TRBV6-3 and TRBJ2-4; the D is unclear. Trimming pared 5 bases from V and 5 bases from J, leaving 7 bases between. Germline V gene sequence: CDR1 MNHEY, CDR2 SVGEGT. The CDR3 has 12 amino acids.

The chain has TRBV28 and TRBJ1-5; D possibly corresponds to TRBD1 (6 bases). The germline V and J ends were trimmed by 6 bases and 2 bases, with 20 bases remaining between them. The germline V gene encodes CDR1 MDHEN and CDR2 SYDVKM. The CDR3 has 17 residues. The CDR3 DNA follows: TGTGCCAGCAGCCCTAGGGGGGGCCTTGGAGGCAATCAGCCCCAGCATTTT. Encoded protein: CASSPRGGLGGNQPQHF. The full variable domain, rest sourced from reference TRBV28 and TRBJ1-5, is DVKVTQSSRYLVKRTGEKVFLECVQDMDHENMFWYRQDPGLGLRLIYFSYDVKMKEKGDIPEGYSVSREKKERFSLILESASTNQTSMYLCASSPRGGLGGNQPQHFGDGTRLSIL.

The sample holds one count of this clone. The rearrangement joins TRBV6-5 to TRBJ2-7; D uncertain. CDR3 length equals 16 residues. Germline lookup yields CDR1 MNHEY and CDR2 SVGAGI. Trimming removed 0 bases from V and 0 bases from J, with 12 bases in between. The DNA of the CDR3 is TGTGCCAGCAGTTACTCGAGATCGGCCACCTCCTACGAGCAGTACTTC. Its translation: CASSYSRSATSYEQYF.

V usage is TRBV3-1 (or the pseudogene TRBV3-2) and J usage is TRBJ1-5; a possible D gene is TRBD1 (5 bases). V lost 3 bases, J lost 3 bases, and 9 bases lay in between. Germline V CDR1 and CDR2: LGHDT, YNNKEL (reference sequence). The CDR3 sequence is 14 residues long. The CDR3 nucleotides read TGTGCCAGCAGCCAGTCCAGGGTCAATCAGCCCCAGCATTTT. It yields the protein CASSQSRVNQPQHF.

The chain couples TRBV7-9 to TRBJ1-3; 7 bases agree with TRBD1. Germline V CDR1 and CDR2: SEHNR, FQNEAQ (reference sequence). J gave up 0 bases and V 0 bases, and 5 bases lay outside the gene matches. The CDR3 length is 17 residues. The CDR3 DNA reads TGTGCCAGCAGCTTAGCCATGACAGGGAGCTCTGGAAACACCATATATTTT. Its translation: CASSLAMTGSSGNTIYF.

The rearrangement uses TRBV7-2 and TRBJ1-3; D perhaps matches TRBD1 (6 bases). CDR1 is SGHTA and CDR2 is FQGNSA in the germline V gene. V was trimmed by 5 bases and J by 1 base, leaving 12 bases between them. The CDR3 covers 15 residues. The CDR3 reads CASSQDRTSGNTIYF. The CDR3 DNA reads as TGTGCCAGCAGCCAAGACAGGACTTCTGGAAACACCATATATTTT.

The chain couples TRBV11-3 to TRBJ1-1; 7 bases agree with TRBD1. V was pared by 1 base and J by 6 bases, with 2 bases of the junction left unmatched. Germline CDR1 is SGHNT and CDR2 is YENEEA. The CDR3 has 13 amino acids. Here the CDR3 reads CASSLVGTAEAFF. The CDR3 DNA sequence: TGTGCCAGCAGCTTAGTTGGGACAGCTGAAGCTTTCTTT.

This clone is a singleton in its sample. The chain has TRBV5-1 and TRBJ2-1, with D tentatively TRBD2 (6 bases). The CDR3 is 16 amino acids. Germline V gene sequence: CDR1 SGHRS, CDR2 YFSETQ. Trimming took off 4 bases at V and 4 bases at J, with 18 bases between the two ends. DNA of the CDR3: TGCGCCAGCAGCGCACAGGCTAGCGCCAAATACAATGAGCAGTTCTTC. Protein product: CASSAQASAKYNEQFF. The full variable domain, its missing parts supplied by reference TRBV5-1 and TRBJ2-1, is KAGVTQTPRYLIKTRGQQVTLSCSPISGHRSVSWYQQTPGQGLQFLFEYFSETQRNKGNFPGRFSGRQFSNSRSEMNVSTLELGDSALYLCASSAQASAKYNEQFFGPGTRLTVL.

CDR3 coding DNA: TGTGCCATCCGACAAGGGGGGGATGCCTATGGCTACACCTTC. The encoded protein is CAIRQGGDAYGYTF. The chain uses TRBV10-3 and TRBJ1-2; TRBD1 is a possible D gene (6 bases). The CDR3 contains 14 residues. V was clipped by 8 bases and J by 4 bases, with 17 bases between them. Germline V CDR1 and CDR2: ENHRY, SYGVKD.

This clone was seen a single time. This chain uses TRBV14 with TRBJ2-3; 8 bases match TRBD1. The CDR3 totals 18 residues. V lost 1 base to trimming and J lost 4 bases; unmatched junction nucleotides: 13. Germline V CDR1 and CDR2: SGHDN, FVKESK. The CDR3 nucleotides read TGTGCCAGCAGCCAAGGAGCCACTGACAGGGGTTGGGCAGATACGCAGTATTTT. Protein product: CASSQGATDRGWADTQYF.

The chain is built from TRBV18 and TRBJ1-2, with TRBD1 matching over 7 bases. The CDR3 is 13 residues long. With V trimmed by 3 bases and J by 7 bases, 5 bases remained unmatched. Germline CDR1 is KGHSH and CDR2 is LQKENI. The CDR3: CASSPNRGTGYTF. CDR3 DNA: TGTGCCAGCTCACCCAACAGGGGCACTGGCTACACCTTC.

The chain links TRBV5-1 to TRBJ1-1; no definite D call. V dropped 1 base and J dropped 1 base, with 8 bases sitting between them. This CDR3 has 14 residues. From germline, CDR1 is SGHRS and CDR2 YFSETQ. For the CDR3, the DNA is TGCGCCAGCAGCTTGTCTGGAACGAACACTGAAGCTTTCTTT. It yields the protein CASSLSGTNTEAFF.

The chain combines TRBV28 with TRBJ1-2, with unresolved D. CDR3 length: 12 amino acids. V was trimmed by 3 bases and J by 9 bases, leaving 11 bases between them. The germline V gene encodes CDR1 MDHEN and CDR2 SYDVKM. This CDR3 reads CASSFLEQRYTF. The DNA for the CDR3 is TGTGCCAGCAGTTTTTTGGAACAGCGCTACACCTTC.

The CDR3 region is CASSENLGLVGFF. Written as DNA, the CDR3 is TGTGCCAGCAGTGAAAATCTAGGGCTAGTGGGGTTCTTC. This chain uses TRBV2 with TRBJ2-1, with no clear D. Germline-derived CDR1 and CDR2 are SNHLY and FYNNEI. This CDR3 is built from 13 residues. Between the trimmed V and J ends, which lost 2 bases and 15 bases, there was a span of 17 bases.

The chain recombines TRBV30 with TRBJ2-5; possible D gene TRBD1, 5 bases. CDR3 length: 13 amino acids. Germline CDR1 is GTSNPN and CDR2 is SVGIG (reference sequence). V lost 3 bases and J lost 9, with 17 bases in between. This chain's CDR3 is CAWSLPGLRAQYF. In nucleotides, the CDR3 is TGTGCCTGGAGCCTACCAGGGCTCAGGGCCCAGTACTTC.

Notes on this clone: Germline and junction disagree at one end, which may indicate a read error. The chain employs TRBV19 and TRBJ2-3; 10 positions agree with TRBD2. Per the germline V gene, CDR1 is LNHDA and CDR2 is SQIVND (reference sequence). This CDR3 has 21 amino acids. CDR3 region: CASSFSGRPAKVFGSTDTQYF. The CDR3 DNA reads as TGTGCCAGTAGTTTTAGCGGGAGGCCCGCGAAGGTCTTTGGTAGCACAGATACACAGTATTTT.